This T cell receptor beta chain was identified in a study of blood T cells in healthy people across ages. Study details: Roughly one uniquely barcoded beta molecule per two T cells was captured.

For this clonotype: Its specificity is not known.

The germline V and J ends were trimmed by 1 base and 11 bases, with 9 bases remaining between them. The CDR3 has 13 amino acids. Germline V CDR1 and CDR2: SGHTA, FQGNSA. Findings and limits, study-wide: Getting older went along with TCR beta diversity per million T cells dropping roughly linearly.

The use of a sample-barcoded 5' primer and a J-beta primer mix characterized a second PCR of roughly 6 to 11 cycles. TCRdb reprocessed the 5' RACE reads via MiXCR and lists one record per CDR3 protein. The sample includes fewer than 2,000,000 distinct CDR3 sequences, about two fifths of them seen just once. Donors ranged from roughly 6 to 100 years old and were healthy Caucasians in Russia. Total RNA extraction produced at least 6 micrograms (per sample) for the study. The chain uses TRBV7-2 and TRBJ1-6; D gene unclear. Material: blood. The clonotype was recovered from a human donor in good health. The CDR3 DNA follows: TGTGCCAGCAGCTTAGAGGTCGGGACACCCCTCCACTTT. Translated: CASSLEVGTPLHF.